This T cell receptor beta chain appears in the sequencing data of a study of blood T cells in healthy people across ages. Study conclusions and caveats: PBMC samples, being unsorted, prevented any conclusive comparison of naive and antigen-experienced cells.

Sample-barcoded 5' priming and a J-beta primer mix drove a second PCR of about 6 to 12 cycles. Each single sample gave us at least 2.5 million CDR3-containing paired-end reads. TCRdb re-analysed the 5' RACE reads in MiXCR, keeping a single row per CDR3 protein. This table has more than 750,000 distinct CDR3 sequences, about 28% appearing once. In its sample, this clonotype was seen many times. Its antigen is still unknown. CDR3 length: 15 amino acids. Germline trimming cut 0 bases from V and 2 bases from J; bases unmatched to any gene: 4. CDR1 and CDR2 from the germline V gene are SGHTA and FQGNSA. These data also featured in a second study, about T cells of mothers and their children.

Sequences were obtained from blood. This TCR was recovered from a woman between 40 and 50 years old in good health. V is TRBV7-2 and J is TRBJ2-7; TRBD1 aligns across 7 bases. For the CDR3, the DNA is TGTGCCAGCAGCTTAGCGACAGGGTCGGCCTACGAGCAGTACTTC. This gives the protein CASSLATGSAYEQYF.